This passage covers 5 T cell receptor beta chains from one sample sequenced in a study of blood T cell repertoires in COVID-19 (dated by TCRdb to 2018 to 2021). The library relied on the immunoSEQ multiplex PCR assay. The table was pulled from immuneACCESS by TCRdb, which kept in-frame rearrangements only. Such tables lose some clones; where checked, under half of the loss comes from unresolved V genes, and the rest has no known cause. This sample gives 250,000 or so clones in total; 85% to 90% of them show up just once. Roughly 0.95% of the sample comes from the top ten. The sequenced sample was PBMCs or T cells enriched from blood (not recorded which). The receptors shown here come from a man between 50 and 59 years old who had been exposed to COVID-19.

The chain carries TRBV11-3 and TRBJ2-5, with TRBD1 matching 8 bases. J was trimmed by 2 bases and V by 1 base; bases with no gene match: 3. The germline CDR1 and CDR2 sequences are SGHNT and YENEEA. This CDR3 has 15 amino acids. DNA of the CDR3: TGTGCCAGCAGCTTAGTACGGGACAGGCAAGAGACCCAGTACTTC. Translating gives CASSLVRDRQETQYF.

In its sample, this clone was seen a few times. The genes are TRBV2 and TRBJ2-7; 13 nucleotides align to TRBD2. The CDR3 loop spans 17 amino acids. Germline V gene lookup returns CDR1 SNHLY and CDR2 FYNNEI. V lost 6 bases and J lost 0; bases outside the gene matches: 8. DNA of the CDR3: TGTGCCAGCAGCGGGACTAGCGGGGCCCTATACTCCTACGAGCAGTACTTC. Translating gives CASSGTSGALYSYEQYF. Combining the CDR3 with reference TRBV2 and TRBJ2-7 gives the whole variable domain EPEVTQTPSHQVTQMGQEVILRCVPISNHLYFYWYRQILGQKVEFLVSFYNNEISEKSEIFDDQFSVERPDGSNFTLKIRSTKLEDSAMYFCASSGTSGALYSYEQYFGPGTRLTVT.

The chain links TRBV29-1 to TRBJ2-7, with 8 bases that match TRBD1. The CDR3 is 16 amino acids. Germline loops: CDR1 SQVTM, CDR2 ANQGSEA. J lost 1 base, V lost 0 bases, and 8 bases had no gene match. The CDR3 reads CSVEDPGQGHSYEQYF. CDR3 sequence (DNA): TGCAGCGTTGAAGACCCCGGACAGGGACATTCCTACGAGCAGTACTTC.

This chain uses TRBV19 with TRBJ2-1; perhaps TRBD1 as D (8 bases). This CDR3 has 17 residues. Germline V gene lookup returns CDR1 LNHDA and CDR2 SQIVND (reference sequence). The V end lost 5 bases, the J end lost 2 bases, and 19 bases lay between the germline ends. CDR3 amino acids: CASSLYRGGTTYNEQFF. CDR3 in DNA: TGTGCCAGTAGTTTGTACAGGGGGGGAACTACCTACAATGAGCAGTTCTTC.

Here the CDR3 reads CASSHTTGGRAEAFF. For the CDR3, the DNA is TGTGCCAGCAGCCATACCACAGGGGGCCGGGCTGAAGCTTTCTTT. This sequence joins TRBV5-6 and TRBJ1-1; 9 nucleotides agree with TRBD1. Germline V CDR1 and CDR2: SGHDT, YYEEEE. With 4 bases clipped from V and 6 bases from J, the junction kept 10 bases outside the gene matches. The CDR3 totals 15 residues.